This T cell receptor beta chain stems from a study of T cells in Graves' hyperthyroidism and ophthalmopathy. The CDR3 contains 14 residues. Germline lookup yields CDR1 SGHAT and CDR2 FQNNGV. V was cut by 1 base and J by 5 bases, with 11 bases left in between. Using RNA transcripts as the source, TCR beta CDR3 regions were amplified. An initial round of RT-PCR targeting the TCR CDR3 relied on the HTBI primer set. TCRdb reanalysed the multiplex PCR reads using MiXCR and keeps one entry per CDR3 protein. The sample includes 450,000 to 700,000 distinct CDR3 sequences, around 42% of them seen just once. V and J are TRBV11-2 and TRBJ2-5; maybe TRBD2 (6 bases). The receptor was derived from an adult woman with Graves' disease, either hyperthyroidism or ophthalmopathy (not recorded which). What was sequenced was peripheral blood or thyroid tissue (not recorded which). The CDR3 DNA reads TGTGCCAGCAGCTTAGTTACTCTAGCGGAGACCCAGTACTTC. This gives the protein CASSLVTLAETQYF.